The clone carrying this T cell receptor (beta chain) was seen repeatedly, ten times or more. No antigen is known for it. This record comes from a study of Graves' ophthalmopathy and Graves' hyperthyroidism. Regarding the study as a whole: Most expanded thyroid clonotypes above 0.001 frequency also appeared in blood. Ophthalmopathy progression prediction by the model yielded a sensitivity of 60% to 71% and a specificity of around 72%. A 13-signature model separated ophthalmopathy from stable hyperthyroidism, reaching approximately 88% sensitivity and roughly 81% specificity cross-validated.

TCR beta CDR3 amplification used RNA transcripts. After a first-round RT-PCR with HTBI primers, a second-round multiplex PCR was run. TCRdb passed the multiplex PCR reads through MiXCR, listing each CDR3 protein once. The sample shows approximately 1.2 million distinct CDR3 sequences, less than 45% of them seen only once. V was pared by 6 bases and J by 6 bases, with 12 bases between. The CDR3 extends over 12 amino acids. The rearrangement uses TRBV12-3 or TRBV12-4 and TRBJ2-7; D possibly corresponds to TRBD1 (7 bases). Sequencing input: peripheral blood or thyroid tissue (not recorded which). The receptor was isolated from an adult man with Graves' hyperthyroidism. The CDR3 loop is CASSQGGPEQYF. CDR3 coding DNA: TGTGCCAGCAGCCAGGGGGGTCCCGAGCAGTACTTC.